The 18 T cell receptor beta chains in this list originate from one sample, sequenced in a study of blood T cell repertoires in COVID-19. Using immunoSEQ multiplex PCR, the repertoire was profiled, and TCRdb retains in-frame clones only, with some absent. Found here are 140,000 or so clones, about 87% of them singletons; the top ten hold over 9.5%. Sequencing input: peripheral blood. The origin of the receptors is a man aged 60 to 75 with active or convalescent COVID-19.

The chain recombines TRBV11-2 with TRBJ2-5; no clear D gene. CDR1 is SGHAT and CDR2 is FQNNGV in the germline V gene. The length of the CDR3 is 16 residues. The germline V and J ends were trimmed by 2 bases and 4 bases, with 17 bases remaining between them. The CDR3 reads CASSLSSTPPRETQYF. The CDR3 DNA follows: TGTGCCAGCAGCTTATCCTCCACTCCCCCGAGAGAGACCCAGTACTTC.

CDR3 residues: CASSIPLDPEQYF. CDR3 bases: TGTGCCAGCAGCATCCCACTAGATCCCGAGCAGTACTTC. V is TRBV6-5 and J is TRBJ2-7, with a weak D call TRBD2 (5 bases). Germline-derived CDR1 and CDR2 are MNHEY and SVGAGI. The V end lost 6 bases, the J end lost 6 bases, and 15 bases lay between the germline ends. The CDR3 covers 13 residues.

The chain links TRBV10-1 to TRBJ1-1; TRBD1 agrees at 7 bases. V trimming: 10 bases; J trimming: 1 base; junction bases outside the gene matches: 12. The CDR3 extends over 15 amino acids. Per the germline V gene, CDR1 is WNHNN and CDR2 is SYGVQD (reference sequence). CDR3 sequence: CATPATDRQNTEAFF. In DNA, the CDR3 is TGCGCCACCCCCGCCACGGACAGGCAGAACACTGAAGCTTTCTTT.

This chain connects TRBV9 to TRBJ1-1; 8 bases map to TRBD1. Looked up from germline, CDR1 is SGDLS and CDR2 is YYNGEE. CDR3 length: 15 amino acids. Trimming removed 4 bases from V and 4 bases from J; junction bases left unmatched: 9. CDR3 DNA sequence: TGTGCCAGCAGCCCCACAGACAGGGGTGGCACTGAAGCTTTCTTT. Amino acid sequence: CASSPTDRGGTEAFF.

The rearrangement joins TRBV5-5 to TRBJ2-7; the match to TRBD1 covers 7 bases. This CDR3 comprises 15 residues. Trimming removed 7 bases from V and 2 bases from J; junction bases left unmatched: 12. Looked up from germline, CDR1 is SGHKS and CDR2 is YYEKEE (reference sequence). CDR3 DNA sequence: TGTGCCAGCCGACTCAGTTGGACAGGAACCTACGAGCAGTACTTC. Translation: CASRLSWTGTYEQYF.

The chain recombines TRBV29-1 with TRBJ2-7; TRBD1 matches at 10 bases. Per germline, CDR1 SQVTM and CDR2 ANQGSEA. V was clipped by 4 bases and J by 5 bases; unmatched bases: 5. The CDR3 loop spans 13 amino acids. CDR3 region: CSVGSGQGNEQYF. The CDR3 DNA sequence: TGCAGCGTTGGTTCGGGACAGGGGAACGAGCAGTACTTC.

The chain joins TRBV18 to TRBJ1-6; TRBD1 might be the D (6 bases). The CDR3 extends over 14 amino acids. Between the trimmed V and J ends, which lost 3 bases and 6 bases, there was a span of 9 bases. CDR1 and CDR2 from the germline V gene are KGHSH and LQKENI. CDR3 DNA: TGTGCCAGCTCACCGGGGACACCTAATTCACCCCTCCACTTT. Residues: CASSPGTPNSPLHF.

The chain has TRBV5-1 and TRBJ2-2; a possible D gene is TRBD1 (6 bases). Germline V gene sequence: CDR1 SGHRS, CDR2 YFSETQ. V shed 2 bases and J shed 5 bases, with 16 bases lying between them. The CDR3 is made up of 16 amino acids. The CDR3 here is CASSFGFTGLTGELFF. DNA for the CDR3: TGCGCCAGCAGCTTCGGATTCACAGGGTTGACCGGGGAGCTGTTTTTT. The full variable domain, rest sourced from reference TRBV5-1 and TRBJ2-2, is KAGVTQTPRYLIKTRGQQVTLSCSPISGHRSVSWYQQTPGQGLQFLFEYFSETQRNKGNFPGRFSGRQFSNSRSEMNVSTLELGDSALYLCASSFGFTGLTGELFFGEGSRLTVL.

The rearrangement links TRBV28 to TRBJ1-1; 7 nucleotides agree with TRBD1. This CDR3 has 14 residues. The germline CDR1 and CDR2 sequences are MDHEN and SYDVKM. V lost 5 bases to trimming and J lost 2 bases; unmatched junction nucleotides: 5. CDR3 amino acids: CASSIRGRNTEAFF. CDR3 DNA sequence: TGTGCCAGCAGTATAAGGGGGCGCAACACTGAAGCTTTCTTT.

This clone was recorded once. This CDR3 reads CAWSEPTSGRRTGELFF. CDR3 sequence (DNA): TGTGCCTGGAGTGAACCGACTAGCGGGAGGCGGACCGGGGAGCTGTTTTTT. The chain employs TRBV30 and TRBJ2-2, with TRBD2 identical over 13 bases. CDR3 length equals 17 residues. Germline V gene lookup returns CDR1 GTSNPN and CDR2 SVGIG (reference sequence). The V segment lost 1 base and the J segment 5 bases; nucleotides outside the gene matches: 7.

The V gene is TRBV28, the J gene TRBJ1-1; 9 bases fit TRBD1. J gave up 7 bases and V 6 bases, and 6 bases lay outside the gene matches. Germline V gene sequence: CDR1 MDHEN, CDR2 SYDVKM. This CDR3 has 13 residues. The CDR3 sequence: CASRLPGQGEAFF. The CDR3 bases are TGTGCCAGCAGACTTCCGGGACAGGGTGAAGCTTTCTTT.

The chain employs TRBV7-2 and TRBJ2-1, with a tentative D call TRBD2 (5 bases). The CDR3 extends over 12 amino acids. V lost 1 base and J 12 bases, leaving 10 bases between the germline ends. Looked up from germline, CDR1 is SGHTA and CDR2 is FQGNSA. In nucleotides, the CDR3 is TGTGCCAGCAGCTTAGTCTTGGGAGTGCAGTTCTTC. Protein product: CASSLVLGVQFF.

As for this clone: A read error may account for a junction end that differs from germline. J is TRBJ2-1 and V is TRBV25-1; D remains ambiguous. This CDR3 is 11 amino acids long. The germline gives CDR1 MGHDK, CDR2 SYGVNS. CDR3 DNA sequence: TGTGCCAGCAGTTCCTTCAATGAGCAGTTCTTC. This sequence encodes CASSSFNEQFF.

The V call is TRBV9, the J call TRBJ2-7; the D is unclear. The CDR3 is made up of 12 amino acids. Germline V gene sequence: CDR1 SGDLS, CDR2 YYNGEE. The V end lost 3 bases, the J end lost 5 bases, and 9 bases lay between the germline ends. This chain's CDR3 is CASSAFSHEQYF. Here the CDR3 DNA reads TGTGCCAGCAGCGCATTTTCCCACGAGCAGTACTTC.

CDR3 coding DNA: TGTGCCAGCAGAAGCGGACAGGGCTACAATGAGCAGTTCTTC. Residues: CASRSGQGYNEQFF. The rearrangement uses TRBV25-1 and TRBJ2-1; 8 positions agree with TRBD1. This CDR3 has 14 amino acids. The J segment lost 3 bases and the V segment lost 6 bases, leaving 4 bases of the junction unmatched. Germline-derived CDR1 and CDR2 are MGHDK and SYGVNS. The variable domain in full, with the rest retrieved from reference TRBV25-1 and TRBJ2-1, is EADIYQTPRYLVIGTGKKITLECSQTMGHDKMYWYQQDPGMELHLIHYSYGVNSTEKGDLSSESTVSRIRTEHFPLTLESARPSHTSQYLCASRSGQGYNEQFFGPGTRLTVL.

A few counts support this clone. CDR3 in amino acids: CAWSVRRGSSYEQYF. The DNA for the CDR3 is TGTGCCTGGAGTGTACGCCGGGGGAGCTCCTACGAGCAGTACTTC. The chain combines TRBV30 with TRBJ2-7; D may be TRBD2 (6 bases). The CDR3 runs to 15 residues. The V end was cut by 0 bases, the J end by 0 bases, with 12 bases between. Germline CDR1 and CDR2: GTSNPN and SVGIG (reference sequence).

V gene TRBV10-3 combines with J gene TRBJ1-5, with D perhaps TRBD1 (5 bases). Trimming removed 6 bases from V and 2 bases from J, with 8 bases in between. The CDR3 is made up of 13 amino acids. Germline lookup yields CDR1 ENHRY and CDR2 SYGVKD. The CDR3 DNA sequence: TGTGCCATCAGAGGAGGGGGCAATCAGCCCCAGCATTTT. Translated: CAIRGGGNQPQHF.

This clone was observed a handful of times. The V call is TRBV10-2, the J call TRBJ2-7; 10 nucleotides align to TRBD1. Trimming cost V 2 bases and J 3 bases; bases outside gene matches: 4. Germline V lookup: CDR1 WSHSY, CDR2 SAAADI. CDR3 size: 15 residues. DNA of the CDR3: TGCGCCAGCAGTGAGCCAGGGACAGGGGTCTACGAGCAGTACTTC. It translates to CASSEPGTGVYEQYF.